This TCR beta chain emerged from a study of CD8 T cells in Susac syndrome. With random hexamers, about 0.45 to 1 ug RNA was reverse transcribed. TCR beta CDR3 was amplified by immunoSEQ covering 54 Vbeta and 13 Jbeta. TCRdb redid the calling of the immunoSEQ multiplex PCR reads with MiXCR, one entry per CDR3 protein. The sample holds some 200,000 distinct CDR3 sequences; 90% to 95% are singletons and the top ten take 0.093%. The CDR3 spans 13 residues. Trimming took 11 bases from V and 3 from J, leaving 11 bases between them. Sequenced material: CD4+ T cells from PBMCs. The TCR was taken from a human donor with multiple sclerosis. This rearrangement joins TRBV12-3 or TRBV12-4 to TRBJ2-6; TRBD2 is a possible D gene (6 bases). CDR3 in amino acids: CAGWRGGANVLTF. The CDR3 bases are TGTGCCGGGTGGAGGGGTGGGGCCAACGTCCTGACTTTC.